The text below deals with one TCR beta chain. Its antigen is still unknown. This sample was included in a study of cytomegalovirus exposure and HLA in healthy donors. Study observations and caveats: Clusters of TCRs from the first cohort tended to co-occur in the roughly 120 validation repertoires (as a later analysis found).

CDR1 and CDR2 from the germline V gene are SGHNT and YYREEE (reference sequence). Trimming stripped 4 bases from V and 0 bases from J, with 12 bases between. This CDR3 has 15 amino acids. The assay was immunoSEQ multiplex PCR, and TCRdb's table has in-frame clones only and misses some. Of 200,000 to 300,000 clones in the sample, approximately 90% are singletons; the top ten hold about 3%. The chain employs TRBV5-4 and TRBJ2-3, with a possible D match to TRBD2 (6 bases). Input material: PBMCs. The receptor was derived from a man aged 18 to 30 in good health and CMV-seronegative. For the CDR3, the DNA is TGTGCCAGCAGCCTGACTAGGGCTAGCACAGATACGCAGTATTTT. It translates to CASSLTRASTDTQYF.